This TCR beta chain comes out of a study of shared T cell receptors in the human thymus. The method was immunoSEQ multiplex PCR; TCRdb's version includes in-frame clones alone and lacks a portion of them. The table lists roughly 550,000 clones, 75% to 80% of them singletons. Germline CDR1 is SGHNT and CDR2 is YENEEA. The CDR3 covers 13 residues. Trimming stripped 7 bases from V and 8 bases from J, with 15 bases between. These sequences were also reported in another study, on human thymus T cells. That report adds: Thymic repertoires of unrelated individuals were reported in related research to overlap highly.

Source material: thymocytes. The J gene is TRBJ2-1, the V gene TRBV11-3; D possibly corresponds to TRBD1 (5 bases). The clonotype was recovered from a boy less than two years old with a congenital heart defect. DNA for the CDR3: TGTGCCAGCACCCCCGAAGTGGGGCATGAGCAGTTCTTC. Encoded protein: CASTPEVGHEQFF.